These 5 T cell receptor beta chains originate from one sample sequenced in a study of blood T cell repertoires in COVID-19. TCRdb's copy holds only in-frame clones and misses some; the assay was immunoSEQ multiplex PCR. The sample has 290,000 or so clones; 80% to 95% are singletons. The sequenced sample was PBMCs or T cells enriched from blood (not recorded which). These receptors came from a woman between 25 and 40 years old who had recovered from COVID-19.

This clone was recorded a few times. The V and J genes are TRBV5-1 and TRBJ2-7; D uncertain. V was clipped by 3 bases and J by 0 bases, with 4 bases between them. CDR1 is SGHRS, CDR2 YFSETQ, per germline. CDR3 length: 12 amino acids. CDR3 sequence: CASSSSSYEQYF. The DNA of the CDR3 is TGCGCCAGCAGCTCGAGCTCCTACGAGCAGTACTTC.

The rearrangement uses TRBV10-3 and TRBJ1-2; 7 bases line up with TRBD1. Germline V gives CDR1 ENHRY, CDR2 SYGVKD. The trim removed 8 bases at V and 3 bases at J, leaving 6 bases unmatched. The CDR3 contains 13 residues. The CDR3 protein is CAIGDGTDYGYTF. DNA for the CDR3: TGTGCCATCGGGGATGGGACAGACTATGGCTACACCTTC.

V and J are TRBV18 and TRBJ1-1; 8 bases match TRBD1. Germline-derived CDR1 and CDR2 are KGHSH and LQKENI. V dropped 1 base and J dropped 2; count of bases not matched to a gene: 3. The CDR3 is 15 amino acids. The CDR3 region is CASSPRGTGNTEAFF. CDR3 in DNA: TGTGCCAGCTCACCACGAGGGACAGGCAACACTGAAGCTTTCTTT.

This clone is a singleton in its sample. The genes are TRBV18 and TRBJ2-1; D ambiguous. V dropped 3 bases and J dropped 8 bases, with 8 bases sitting between them. The germline V gene has CDR1 KGHSH and CDR2 LQKENI. The CDR3 has 12 amino acids. The CDR3 DNA is TGTGCCAGCTCACCCTCCTCCGATGAGCAGTTCTTC. It codes for CASSPSSDEQFF.

The J gene is TRBJ2-5, the V gene TRBV19; tentative D call: TRBD1 (5 bases). Germline assignment: CDR1 LNHDA and CDR2 SQIVND (reference sequence). With 8 bases removed from V and 1 base from J, the gap between germline ends came to 11 bases. This CDR3 region has 13 residues. The CDR3 loop is CASGRQPQETQYF. The CDR3 DNA reads as TGTGCCAGTGGTAGACAGCCCCAAGAGACCCAGTACTTC. Supplemented by reference TRBV19 and TRBJ2-5, the full variable domain reads DGGITQSPKYLFRKEGQNVTLSCEQNLNHDAMYWYRQDPGQGLRLIYYSQIVNDFQKGDIAEGYSVSREKKESFPLTVTSAQKNPTAFYLCASGRQPQETQYFGPGTRLLVL.